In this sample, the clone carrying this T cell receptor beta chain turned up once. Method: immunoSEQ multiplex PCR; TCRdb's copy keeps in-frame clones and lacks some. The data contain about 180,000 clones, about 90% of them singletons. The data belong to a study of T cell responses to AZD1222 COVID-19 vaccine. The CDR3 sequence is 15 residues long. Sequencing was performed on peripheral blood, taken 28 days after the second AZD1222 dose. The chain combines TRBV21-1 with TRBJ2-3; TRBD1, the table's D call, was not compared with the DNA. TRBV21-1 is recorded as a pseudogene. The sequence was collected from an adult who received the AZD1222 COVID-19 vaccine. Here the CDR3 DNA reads TGTGCCAGCTCCCCAGGGCAACCTCTAAAGGATACGCAGTATTTT. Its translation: CASSPGQPLKDTQYF.